The T cell receptor (beta chain) described here comes from a study of blood T cell repertoires in COVID-19. Before they entered the study, exposed participants had met a COVID-19 case within 2 weeks. The table came from immunoSEQ multiplex PCR; TCRdb's copy has only in-frame clones and leaves some out. This table holds about 320,000 clones, approximately 90% found once. The CDR3 extends over 14 amino acids. Looked up from germline, CDR1 is SNHLY and CDR2 is FYNNEI. The J segment lost 4 bases and the V segment lost 4 bases, leaving 4 bases of the junction unmatched. The TCR was taken from a woman in her twenties or thirties who had been exposed to COVID-19. The chain recombines TRBV2 with TRBJ2-3, with 8 positions matching TRBD2. Sequences were obtained from PBMCs or T cells enriched from blood (not recorded which). CDR3 region: CASSGSGEPDTQYF. DNA for the CDR3: TGTGCCAGCAGTGGTAGCGGGGAACCAGATACGCAGTATTTT.